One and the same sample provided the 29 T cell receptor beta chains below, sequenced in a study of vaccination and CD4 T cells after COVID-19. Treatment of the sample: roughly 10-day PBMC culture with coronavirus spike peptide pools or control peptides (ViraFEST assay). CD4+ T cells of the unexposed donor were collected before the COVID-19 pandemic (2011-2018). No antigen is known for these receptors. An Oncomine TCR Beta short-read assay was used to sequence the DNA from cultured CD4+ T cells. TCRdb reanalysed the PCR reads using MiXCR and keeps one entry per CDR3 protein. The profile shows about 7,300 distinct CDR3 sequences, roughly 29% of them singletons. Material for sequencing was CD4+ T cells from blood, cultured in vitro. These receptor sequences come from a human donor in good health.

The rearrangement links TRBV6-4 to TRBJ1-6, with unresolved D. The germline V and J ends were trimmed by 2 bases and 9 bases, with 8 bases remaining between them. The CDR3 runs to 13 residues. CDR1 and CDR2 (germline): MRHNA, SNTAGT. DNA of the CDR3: TGTGCCAGCAGTGACCGAGTCGGTTCACCCCTCCACTTT. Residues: CASSDRVGSPLHF.

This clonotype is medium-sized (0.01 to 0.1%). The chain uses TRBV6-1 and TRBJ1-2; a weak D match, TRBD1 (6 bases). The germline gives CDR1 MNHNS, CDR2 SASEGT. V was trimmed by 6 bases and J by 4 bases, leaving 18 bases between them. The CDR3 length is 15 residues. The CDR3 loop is CASSKNREVGYGYTF. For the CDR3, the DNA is TGTGCCAGCAGCAAGAACAGGGAGGTTGGCTATGGCTACACCTTC.

CDR3: CASSQVIAGTQYF. The CDR3 nucleotides read TGTGCCAGCAGCCAAGTCATAGCGGGCACGCAGTATTTT. The chain recombines TRBV4-2 with TRBJ2-3; 7 nucleotides align to TRBD2. Germline V gives CDR1 LGHNA, CDR2 YNFKEQ. The CDR3 has 13 amino acids. The V and J ends lost 1 base and 9 bases, in that order; junction bases with no gene match: 4.

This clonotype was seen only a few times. The CDR3: CASSEISGGATDEQFF. In nucleotides, the CDR3 is TGTGCCAGCAGTGAAATTAGCGGGGGGGCCACGGATGAGCAGTTCTTC. The chain recombines TRBV6-1 with TRBJ2-1; TRBD2 matches at 11 bases. Germline CDR1 and CDR2: MNHNS and SASEGT. V was clipped by 2 bases and J by 8 bases; unmatched bases: 8. The length of the CDR3 is 16 residues.

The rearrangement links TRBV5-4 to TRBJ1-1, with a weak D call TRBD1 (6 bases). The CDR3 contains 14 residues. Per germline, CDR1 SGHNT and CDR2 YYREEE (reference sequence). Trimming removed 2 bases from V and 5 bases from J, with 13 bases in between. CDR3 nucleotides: TGTGCCAGCAGCTTTGGGGGGGCGCGTACTGAAGCTTTCTTT. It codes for CASSFGGARTEAFF.

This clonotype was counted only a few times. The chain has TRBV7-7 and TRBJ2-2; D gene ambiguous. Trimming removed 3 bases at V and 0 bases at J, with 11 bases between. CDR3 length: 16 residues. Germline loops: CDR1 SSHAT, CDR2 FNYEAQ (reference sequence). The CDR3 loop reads CASSLLHTANTGELFF. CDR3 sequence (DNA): TGTGCCAGCAGCTTGCTACACACTGCGAACACCGGGGAGCTGTTTTTT.

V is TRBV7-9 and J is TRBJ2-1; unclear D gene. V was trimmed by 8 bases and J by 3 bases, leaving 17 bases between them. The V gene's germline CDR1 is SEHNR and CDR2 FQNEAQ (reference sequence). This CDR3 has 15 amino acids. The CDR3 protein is CASDPGTTHYNEQFF. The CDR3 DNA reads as TGTGCCAGCGACCCGGGCACAACCCACTACAATGAGCAGTTCTTC.

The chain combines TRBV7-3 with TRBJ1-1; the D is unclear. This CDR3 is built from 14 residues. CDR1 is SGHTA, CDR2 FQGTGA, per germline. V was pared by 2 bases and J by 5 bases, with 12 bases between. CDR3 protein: CASSLGFGETEAFF. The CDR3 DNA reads TGTGCCAGCAGCTTAGGATTCGGGGAAACTGAAGCTTTCTTT.

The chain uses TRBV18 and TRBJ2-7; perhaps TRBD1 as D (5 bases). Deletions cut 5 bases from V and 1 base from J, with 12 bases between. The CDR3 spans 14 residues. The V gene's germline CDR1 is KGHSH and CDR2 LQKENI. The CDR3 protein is CASSADIRSYEQYF. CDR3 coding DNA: TGTGCCAGCTCAGCGGACATTAGGTCCTACGAGCAGTACTTC.

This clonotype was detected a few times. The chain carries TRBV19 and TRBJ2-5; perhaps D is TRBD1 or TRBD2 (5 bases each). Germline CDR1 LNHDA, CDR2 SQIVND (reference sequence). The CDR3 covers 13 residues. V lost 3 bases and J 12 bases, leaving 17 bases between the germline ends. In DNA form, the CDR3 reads TGTGCCAGTAGTATCGGCGAGGGACCTTCAGAGTACTTC. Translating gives CASSIGEGPSEYF.

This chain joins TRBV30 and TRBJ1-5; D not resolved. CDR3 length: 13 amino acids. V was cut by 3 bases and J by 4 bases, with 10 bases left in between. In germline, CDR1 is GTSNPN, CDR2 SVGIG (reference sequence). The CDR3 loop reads CAWSGKPNQPQHF. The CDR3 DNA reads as TGTGCCTGGAGCGGGAAGCCTAATCAGCCCCAGCATTTT.

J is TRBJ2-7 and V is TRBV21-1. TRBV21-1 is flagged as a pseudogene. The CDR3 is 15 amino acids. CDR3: CASSTHKDGDREQYF. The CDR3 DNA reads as TGTGCCAGCAGCACGCATAAAGATGGCGATCGCGAGCAGTACTTC.

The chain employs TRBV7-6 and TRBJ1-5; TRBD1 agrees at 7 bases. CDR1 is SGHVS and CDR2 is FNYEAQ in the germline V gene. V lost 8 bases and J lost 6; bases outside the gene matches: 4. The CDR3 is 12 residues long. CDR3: CASRGGRQPQHF. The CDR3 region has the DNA TGTGCCAGCCGAGGGGGCCGTCAGCCCCAGCATTTT. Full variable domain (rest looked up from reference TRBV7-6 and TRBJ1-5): GAGVSQSPRYKVTKRGQDVALRCDPISGHVSLYWYRQALGQGPEFLTYFNYEAQQDKSGLPNDRFSAERPEGSISTLTIQRTEQRDSAMYRCASRGGRQPQHFGDGTRLSIL.

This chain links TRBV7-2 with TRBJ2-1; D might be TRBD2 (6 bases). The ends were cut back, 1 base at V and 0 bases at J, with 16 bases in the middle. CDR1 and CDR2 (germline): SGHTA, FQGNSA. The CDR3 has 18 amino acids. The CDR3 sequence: CASSLEGRGRSSYNEQFF. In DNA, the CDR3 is TGTGCCAGCAGCTTAGAAGGGCGGGGCCGAAGCTCCTACAATGAGCAGTTCTTC.

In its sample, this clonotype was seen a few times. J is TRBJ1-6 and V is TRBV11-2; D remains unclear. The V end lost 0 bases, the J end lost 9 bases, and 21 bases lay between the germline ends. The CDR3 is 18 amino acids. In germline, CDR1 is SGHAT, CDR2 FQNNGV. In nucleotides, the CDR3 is TGTGCCAGCAGCTTAGATCTCGGTGGCCGGAGCGTCGGTTCACCCCTCCACTTT. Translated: CASSLDLGGRSVGSPLHF.

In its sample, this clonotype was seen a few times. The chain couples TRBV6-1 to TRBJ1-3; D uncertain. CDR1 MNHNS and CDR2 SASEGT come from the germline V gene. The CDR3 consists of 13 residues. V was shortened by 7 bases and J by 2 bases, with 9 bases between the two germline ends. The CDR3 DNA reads TGTGCCAGCACTCTAGTCGCTGGAAACACCATATATTTT. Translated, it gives CASTLVAGNTIYF.

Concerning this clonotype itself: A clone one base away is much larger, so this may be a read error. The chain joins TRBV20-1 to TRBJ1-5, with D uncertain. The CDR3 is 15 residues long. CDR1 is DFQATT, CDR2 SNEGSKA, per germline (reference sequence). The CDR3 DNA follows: TGCAGTGCTGGAGATCTCCGAAATAGCAATCAGCCCCAGCATTTT. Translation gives CSAGDLRNSNQPQHF.

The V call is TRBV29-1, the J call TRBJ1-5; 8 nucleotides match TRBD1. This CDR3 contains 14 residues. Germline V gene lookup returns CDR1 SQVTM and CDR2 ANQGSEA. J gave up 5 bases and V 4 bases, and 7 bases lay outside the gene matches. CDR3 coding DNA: TGCAGCGTTGGCGAGACAGGGGTGGATCAGCCCCAGCATTTT. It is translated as CSVGETGVDQPQHF.

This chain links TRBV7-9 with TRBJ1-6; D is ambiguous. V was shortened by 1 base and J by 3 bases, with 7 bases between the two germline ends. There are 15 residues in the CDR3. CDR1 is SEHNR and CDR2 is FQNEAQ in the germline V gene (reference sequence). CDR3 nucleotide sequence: TGTGCCAGCAGCTTAGTGGCAGGCTATAATTCACCCCTCCACTTT. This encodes CASSLVAGYNSPLHF. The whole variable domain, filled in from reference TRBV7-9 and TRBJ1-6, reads DTGVSQNPRHKITKRGQNVTFRCDPISEHNRLYWYRQTLGQGPEFLTYFQNEAQLEKSRLLSDRFSAERPKGSFSTLEIQRTEQGDSAMYLCASSLVAGYNSPLHFGNGTRLTVT.

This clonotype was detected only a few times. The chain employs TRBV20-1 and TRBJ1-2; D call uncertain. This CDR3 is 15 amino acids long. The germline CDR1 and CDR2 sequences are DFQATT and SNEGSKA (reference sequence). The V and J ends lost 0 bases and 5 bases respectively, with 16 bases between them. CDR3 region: CSARDEGRGGYGYTF. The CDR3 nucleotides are TGCAGTGCTAGAGATGAAGGACGCGGTGGATATGGCTACACCTTC.

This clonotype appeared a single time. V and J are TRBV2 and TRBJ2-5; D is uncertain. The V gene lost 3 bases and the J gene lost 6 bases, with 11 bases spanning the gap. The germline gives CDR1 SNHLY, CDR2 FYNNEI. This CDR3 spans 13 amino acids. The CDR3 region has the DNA TGTGCCAGCAGTGACTTGTCCATTCAGACCCAGTACTTC. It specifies CASSDLSIQTQYF.

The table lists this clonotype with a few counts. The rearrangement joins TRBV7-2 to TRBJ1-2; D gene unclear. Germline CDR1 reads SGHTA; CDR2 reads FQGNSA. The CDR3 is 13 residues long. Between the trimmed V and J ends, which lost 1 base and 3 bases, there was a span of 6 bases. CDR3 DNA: TGTGCCAGCAGCTTAGGGGGAGACTATGGCTACACCTTC. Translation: CASSLGGDYGYTF.

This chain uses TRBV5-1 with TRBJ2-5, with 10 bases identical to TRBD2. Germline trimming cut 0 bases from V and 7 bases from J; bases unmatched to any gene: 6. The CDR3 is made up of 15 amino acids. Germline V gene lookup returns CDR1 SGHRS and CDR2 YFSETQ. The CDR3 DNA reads TGCGCCAGCAGCTTGGAAACTAGCGGGGTTGGGACCCAGTACTTC. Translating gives CASSLETSGVGTQYF. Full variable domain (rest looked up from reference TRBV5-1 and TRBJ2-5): KAGVTQTPRYLIKTRGQQVTLSCSPISGHRSVSWYQQTPGQGLQFLFEYFSETQRNKGNFPGRFSGRQFSNSRSEMNVSTLELGDSALYLCASSLETSGVGTQYFGPGTRLLVL.

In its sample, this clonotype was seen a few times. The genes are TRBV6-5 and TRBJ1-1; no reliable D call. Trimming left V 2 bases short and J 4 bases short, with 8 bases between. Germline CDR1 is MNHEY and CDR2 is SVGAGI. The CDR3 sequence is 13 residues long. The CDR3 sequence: CASSYVEGTEAFF. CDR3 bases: TGTGCCAGCAGTTACGTTGAGGGCACTGAAGCTTTCTTT.

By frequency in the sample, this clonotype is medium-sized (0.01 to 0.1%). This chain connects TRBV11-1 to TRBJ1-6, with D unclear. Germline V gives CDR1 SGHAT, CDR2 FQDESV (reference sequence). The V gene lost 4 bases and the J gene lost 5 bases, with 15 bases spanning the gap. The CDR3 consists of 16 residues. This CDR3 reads CASSWEDPRNNSPLHF. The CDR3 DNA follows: TGTGCCAGCAGCTGGGAGGACCCGAGAAATAATTCACCCCTCCACTTT.

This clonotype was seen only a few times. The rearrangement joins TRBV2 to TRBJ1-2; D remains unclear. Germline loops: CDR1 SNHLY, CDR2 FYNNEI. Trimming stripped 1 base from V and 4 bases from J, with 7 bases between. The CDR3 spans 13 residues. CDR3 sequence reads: CASSEGTAYGYTF. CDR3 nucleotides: TGTGCCAGCAGTGAAGGGACGGCCTATGGCTACACCTTC.

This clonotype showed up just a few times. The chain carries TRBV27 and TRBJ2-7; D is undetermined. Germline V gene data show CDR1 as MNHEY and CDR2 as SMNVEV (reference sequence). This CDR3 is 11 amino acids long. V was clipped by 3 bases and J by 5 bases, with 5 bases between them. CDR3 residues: CASSFGDEQYF. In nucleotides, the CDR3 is TGTGCCAGCAGTTTTGGAGACGAGCAGTACTTC.

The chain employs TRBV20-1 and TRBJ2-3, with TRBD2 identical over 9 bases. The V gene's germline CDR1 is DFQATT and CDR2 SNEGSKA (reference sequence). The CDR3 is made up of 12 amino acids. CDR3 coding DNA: TGCGGGGGCGGGGGGGCGACAGATACGCAGTATTTT. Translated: CGGGGATDTQYF.

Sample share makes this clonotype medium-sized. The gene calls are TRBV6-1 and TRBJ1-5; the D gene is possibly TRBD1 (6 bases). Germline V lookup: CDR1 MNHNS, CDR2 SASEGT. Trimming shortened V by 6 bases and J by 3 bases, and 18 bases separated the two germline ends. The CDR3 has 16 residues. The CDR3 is CASSDDTGTPNQPQHF. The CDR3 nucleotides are TGTGCCAGCAGCGATGACACAGGGACCCCCAATCAGCCCCAGCATTTT.